This TCR beta chain was profiled in a study of blood T cell repertoires in COVID-19. Overall study: The study drew acute and convalescent COVID-19 samples from the United States, Italy and Spain. In each case, the material was cDNA or gDNA derived from T cells, B-cell-depleted T cells, or PBMCs.

As processed by the authors: Counts of nucleated cells, estimated from reference gene primer amplification, were obtained. TCRdb keeps only in-frame clones here, not all; method: immunoSEQ multiplex PCR. V and J calls and clone size come straight from that table; D and trimming were deduced from the DNA. The sample yields roughly 200,000 clones, roughly 76% seen once. The CDR3 spans 12 residues. V dropped 8 bases and J dropped 6 bases, with 13 bases sitting between them. In germline, CDR1 is SNHLY, CDR2 FYNNEI. The J gene is TRBJ1-1, the V gene TRBV2; no reliable D call. The sequenced sample consisted of peripheral blood. This TCR came from a woman in her forties or fifties with active or convalescent COVID-19. CDR3 region: CASEMRRPEAFF. Here the CDR3 DNA reads TGTGCCAGCGAGATGAGGCGACCTGAAGCTTTCTTT.